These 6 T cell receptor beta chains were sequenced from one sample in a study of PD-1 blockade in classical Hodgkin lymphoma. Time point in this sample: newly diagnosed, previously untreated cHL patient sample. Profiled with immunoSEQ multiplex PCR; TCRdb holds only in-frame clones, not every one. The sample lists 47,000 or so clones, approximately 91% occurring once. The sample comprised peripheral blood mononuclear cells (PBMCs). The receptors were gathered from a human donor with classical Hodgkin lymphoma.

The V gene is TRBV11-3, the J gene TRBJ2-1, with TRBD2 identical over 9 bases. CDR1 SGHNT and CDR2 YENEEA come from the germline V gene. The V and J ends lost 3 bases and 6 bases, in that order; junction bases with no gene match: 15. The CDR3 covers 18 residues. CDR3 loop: CASSFPISLAGVANEQFF. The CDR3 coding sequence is TGTGCCAGCAGCTTCCCAATCTCCTTAGCGGGAGTTGCCAATGAGCAGTTCTTC.

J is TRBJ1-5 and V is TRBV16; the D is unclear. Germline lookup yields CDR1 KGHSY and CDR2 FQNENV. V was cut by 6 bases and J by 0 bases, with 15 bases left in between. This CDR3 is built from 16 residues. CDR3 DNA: TGTGCCAGCAGTCTTATCGACGGCGATAGCAATCAGCCCCAGCATTTT. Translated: CASSLIDGDSNQPQHF.

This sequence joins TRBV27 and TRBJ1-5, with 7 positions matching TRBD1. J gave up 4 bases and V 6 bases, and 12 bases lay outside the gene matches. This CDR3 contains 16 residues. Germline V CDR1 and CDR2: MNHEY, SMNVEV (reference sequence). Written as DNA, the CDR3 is TGTGCCAGCAGAGACATCAGGGACAGCCTGAATCAGCCCCAGCATTTT. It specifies CASRDIRDSLNQPQHF.

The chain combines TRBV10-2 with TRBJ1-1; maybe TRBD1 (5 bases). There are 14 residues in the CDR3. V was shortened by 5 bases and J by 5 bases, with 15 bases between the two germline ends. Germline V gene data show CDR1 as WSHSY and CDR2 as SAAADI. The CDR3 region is CASSQGVLRTEAFF. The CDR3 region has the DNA TGCGCCAGCAGTCAAGGGGTCCTGAGGACTGAAGCTTTCTTT.

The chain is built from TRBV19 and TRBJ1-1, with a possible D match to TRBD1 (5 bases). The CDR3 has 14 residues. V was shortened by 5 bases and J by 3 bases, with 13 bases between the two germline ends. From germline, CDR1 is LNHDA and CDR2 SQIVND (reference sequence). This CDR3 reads CASSGTEGYTEAFF. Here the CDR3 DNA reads TGTGCCAGTAGTGGGACTGAAGGGTACACTGAAGCTTTCTTT.

The chain's CDR3 is CASSQGPISTETQYF. For the CDR3, the DNA is TGTGCCAGCAGCCAGGGACCTATCAGTACTGAGACCCAGTACTTC. The chain carries TRBV5-5 and TRBJ2-5; TRBD1 or TRBD2 may be the D gene (5 bases each). The CDR3 runs to 15 residues. The V gene's germline CDR1 is SGHKS and CDR2 YYEKEE (reference sequence). Trimming pared 4 bases from V and 5 bases from J, leaving 18 bases between.